This entry is about one TCR beta chain. The antigen remains undetermined. The input for sorted-subset replicate PCRs was 200 ng DNA, 25,000 to 35,000 T cell genomes. Here immunoSEQ multiplex PCR was the method, and the copy in TCRdb shows in-frame clones only, minus some. The table records over 300,000 clones, over 75% of them present only once. Adult Caucasians living in Nashville, Tennessee made up all of the donors. This CDR3 has 12 residues. The germline CDR1 and CDR2 sequences are LGHNT and FRNRAP. Trimming removed 0 bases from V and 6 bases from J, with 6 bases in between. The data belong to a study of shared clonotypes between healthy human individuals. Overall study findings and caveats: The naive CD4 repertoires of several donors were compared, and approximately 5% of clonotypes were shared. The represented genetic and exposure-history diversity was limited by the small number of donors.

What was sequenced was memory CD8+ T cells sorted from blood. Subset given: CD45RO+ cells pooled with CCR7-negative TemRA cells. The clonotype was recovered from a man between 18 and 29 years old in good health. V usage is TRBV12-5 and J usage is TRBJ2-7; D uncertain. CDR3 residues: CASGLVLGEQYF. CDR3 DNA: TGTGCTAGTGGTTTGGTACTGGGCGAGCAGTACTTC. Using reference TRBV12-5 and TRBJ2-7 for the parts outside the CDR3, the full variable domain is DARVTQTPRHKVTEMGQEVTMRCQPILGHNTVFWYRQTMMQGLELLAYFRNRAPLDDSGMPKDRFSAEMPDATLATLKIQPSEPRDSAVYFCASGLVLGEQYFGPGTRLTVT.